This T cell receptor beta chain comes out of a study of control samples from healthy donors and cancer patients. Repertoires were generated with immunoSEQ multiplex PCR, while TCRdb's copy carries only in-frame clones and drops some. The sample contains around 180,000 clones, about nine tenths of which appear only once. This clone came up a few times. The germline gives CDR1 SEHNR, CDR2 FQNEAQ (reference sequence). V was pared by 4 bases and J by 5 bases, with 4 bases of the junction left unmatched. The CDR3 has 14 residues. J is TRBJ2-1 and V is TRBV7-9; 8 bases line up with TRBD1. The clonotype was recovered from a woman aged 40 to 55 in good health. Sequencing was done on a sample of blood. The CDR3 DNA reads TGTGCCAGCAGCTCCGGACAGGGCCACAATGAGCAGTTCTTC. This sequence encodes CASSSGQGHNEQFF.